The T cell receptor (beta chain) described here comes from a study of T cell responses to AZD1222 COVID-19 vaccine. A few counts support this clone. Its antigen is still unknown. Overall study findings and caveats: Researchers took repertoire samples only after the peak T cell response had come.

TCRdb's table, derived via immunoSEQ multiplex PCR, lists solely in-frame clones and lacks some. The repertoire includes 110,000 to 150,000 clones, 85% to 90% of them detected once, and 3% to 4.5% sits in the top ten. This clonotype was sampled from an adult in good health. The specimen was peripheral blood, collected on day 0 of AZD1222 vaccination.

CDR3 residues: CASSIIAFGTVNEQFF. CDR3 DNA: TGTGCCAGTAGTATTATAGCCTTCGGGACAGTCAATGAGCAGTTCTTC. The chain is built from TRBV19 and TRBJ2-1, with 7 bases aligning to TRBD1. The CDR3 is 16 residues long. Germline CDR1 and CDR2: LNHDA and SQIVND (reference sequence). V shed 3 bases, J shed 6 bases, and the junction held 11 bases outside the gene matches.